The 22 T cell receptor beta chains below were found in one sample sequenced in a study of control samples from healthy donors and cancer patients. The assay was immunoSEQ multiplex PCR, and TCRdb's table has in-frame clones only and misses some. The sample consists of under 150,000 clones, around 90% of them appearing once. Sequencing used blood. These receptor sequences come from a man aged 25 to 40 in good health.

V usage is TRBV6-5 and J usage is TRBJ2-7; D unresolved. Germline lookup yields CDR1 MNHEY and CDR2 SVGAGI. CDR3 length: 16 residues. V lost 3 bases and J lost 1, with 16 bases in between. The CDR3 spells CASSYALSGGSYEQYF. In nucleotides, the CDR3 is TGTGCCAGCAGTTATGCGTTGTCAGGTGGATCCTACGAGCAGTACTTC.

This chain joins TRBV7-9 and TRBJ2-1; D gene uncertain. The germline V gene encodes CDR1 SEHNR and CDR2 FQNEAQ (reference sequence). V was clipped by 5 bases and J by 8 bases, with 7 bases between them. There are 11 residues in the CDR3. The CDR3 DNA reads as TGTGCCAGCAGCCCGTATGATGAGCAGTTCTTC. Amino acid sequence: CASSPYDEQFF.

CDR3 bases: TGTGCCACCAGCAGAGGGGCCCAGGCGGAAAAACTGTTTTTT. It specifies CATSRGAQAEKLFF. This rearrangement joins TRBV15 to TRBJ1-4; no clear D gene. Trimming pared 1 base from V and 8 bases from J, leaving 11 bases between. Germline-derived CDR1 and CDR2 are LNHNV and YYDKDF (reference sequence). The CDR3 is 14 residues long.

About this clone itself: The same CDR3 can be traced to other DNA sequences in this sample. This sequence joins TRBV6-5 and TRBJ1-2, with 7 bases matching TRBD1. This CDR3 has 13 residues. Germline V gene sequence: CDR1 MNHEY, CDR2 SVGAGI. J was trimmed by 3 bases and V by 5 bases; bases with no gene match: 3. The CDR3 DNA follows: TGTGCCAGCAGTCGGGACAGACACTATGGCTACACCTTC. Translation: CASSRDRHYGYTF.

The V and J genes are TRBV11-1 and TRBJ1-2; no firm D call. The CDR3 covers 12 residues. Germline CDR1 is SGHAT and CDR2 is FQDESV (reference sequence). Trimming cost V 3 bases and J 2 bases, with 4 bases left between them. This CDR3 is CASSFRNYGYTF. CDR3 nucleotide sequence: TGTGCCAGCAGCTTCCGGAACTATGGCTACACCTTC. The full variable domain, in which reference TRBV11-1 and TRBJ1-2 provide the parts outside the CDR3, is EAEVAQSPRYKITEKSQAVAFWCDPISGHATLYWYRQILGQGPELLVQFQDESVVDDSQLPKDRFSAERLKGVDSTLKIQPAELGDSAMYLCASSFRNYGYTFGSGTRLTVV.

The V call is TRBV19, the J call TRBJ2-4; TRBD2 matches 7 bases. CDR1 and CDR2 (germline): LNHDA, SQIVND (reference sequence). There are 17 residues in the CDR3. The V gene end was trimmed by 4 bases and the J gene end by 3 bases; junction bases not matched to a gene: 12. CDR3 DNA sequence: TGTGCCAGTAGTACCCCCGGGGGAGGGTCTGTCAAAAACATTCAGTACTTC. It is translated as CASSTPGGGSVKNIQYF.

As for this clone: Additional DNA sequences in this sample encode the identical CDR3. The chain recombines TRBV4-3 with TRBJ1-4; no definite D call. This CDR3 has 15 amino acids. The germline V gene has CDR1 LGHNA and CDR2 YSLEER. V was shortened by 0 bases and J by 7 bases, with 12 bases between the two germline ends. CDR3 residues: CASSQEGGRGEKLFF. Written as DNA, the CDR3 is TGCGCCAGCAGCCAAGAAGGAGGGAGAGGTGAAAAACTGTTTTTT.

The chain uses TRBV7-2 and TRBJ1-3; D may be TRBD1 (6 bases). The germline CDR1 and CDR2 sequences are SGHTA and FQGNSA. This CDR3 has 15 residues. Trimming took 6 bases from V and 0 from J, leaving 12 bases between them. The CDR3: CASSRPRGSGNTIYF. CDR3 nucleotides: TGTGCCAGCAGTCGACCCAGGGGCTCTGGAAACACCATATATTTT.

The rearrangement joins TRBV29-1 to TRBJ1-1; D unresolved. This CDR3 contains 11 residues. Trimming removed 8 bases from V and 7 bases from J, with 14 bases in between. Germline-derived CDR1 and CDR2 are SQVTM and ANQGSEA. The CDR3 loop is CSTGLANEAFF. CDR3 nucleotides: TGCAGCACGGGATTAGCTAATGAAGCTTTCTTT.

The chain employs TRBV6-5 and TRBJ2-7; D unclear. Trimming removed 7 bases at V and 4 bases at J, with 11 bases between. The length of the CDR3 is 12 residues. CDR1 is MNHEY, CDR2 SVGAGI, per germline. The CDR3 spells CASTAGQYEQYF. The CDR3 nucleotides are TGTGCCAGCACCGCAGGCCAGTACGAGCAGTACTTC.

This chain connects TRBV10-2 to TRBJ1-4, with a tentative D call TRBD1 (6 bases). The CDR3 is made up of 14 amino acids. Trimming took 7 bases from V and 5 from J, leaving 14 bases between them. The germline gives CDR1 WSHSY, CDR2 SAAADI. The CDR3 sequence is CASTNDRKNEKLFF. In nucleotides, the CDR3 is TGCGCCAGCACTAACGACAGGAAGAATGAAAAACTGTTTTTT.

The CDR3 loop reads CAIGGQAGNTIYF. The CDR3, as DNA: TGTGCCATCGGCGGACAGGCGGGAAACACCATATATTTT. The V and J genes are TRBV10-3 and TRBJ1-3; 7 bases align to TRBD1. The junction had 5 bases not matched to a gene; V was cut back by 8 bases and J by 4 bases. Germline V gives CDR1 ENHRY, CDR2 SYGVKD. The CDR3 totals 13 residues.

The J gene is TRBJ1-6, the V gene TRBV4-1; TRBD1 agrees at 7 bases. The CDR3 sequence is 16 residues long. With 0 bases clipped from V and 14 bases from J, the junction kept 13 bases outside the gene matches. Germline V gene lookup returns CDR1 MGHRA and CDR2 YSYEKL. CDR3 loop: CASSQDSTGPTGALHF. The CDR3 DNA sequence: TGCGCCAGCAGCCAAGATTCGACAGGGCCCACCGGGGCCCTCCACTTT.

As DNA, the CDR3 is TGTGCCAGTAGTCCCTGGGACAGGGGCACCGGGGAGCTGTTTTTT. Translated: CASSPWDRGTGELFF. The chain recombines TRBV19 with TRBJ2-2, with 10 positions matching TRBD1. This CDR3 has 15 amino acids. V trimming: 5 bases; J trimming: 4 bases; junction bases outside the gene matches: 4. Germline V gives CDR1 LNHDA, CDR2 SQIVND (reference sequence).

The chain employs TRBV5-1 and TRBJ1-1; 7 bases agree with TRBD1. Trimming at V came to 2 bases and at J to 1 base, leaving 8 bases not matched to a gene. Per germline, CDR1 SGHRS and CDR2 YFSETQ. The CDR3 has 16 residues. The CDR3 DNA reads as TGCGCCAGCAGCTTCCGAGCGGGACAGCAGAACACTGAAGCTTTCTTT. As protein: CASSFRAGQQNTEAFF.

The chain couples TRBV9 to TRBJ2-2; no clear D gene. V was trimmed by 4 bases and J by 4 bases, leaving 14 bases between them. This CDR3 region has 15 residues. Germline assignment: CDR1 SGDLS and CDR2 YYNGEE. For the CDR3, the DNA is TGTGCCAGCAGCCTTACAATGGACCTCACCGGGGAGCTGTTTTTT. Translating gives CASSLTMDLTGELFF.

The genes are TRBV7-2 and TRBJ2-3; the D gene could be TRBD1 or TRBD2 (5 bases each). CDR3 size: 18 residues. With 5 bases removed from V and 4 bases from J, the gap between germline ends came to 25 bases. Germline V lookup: CDR1 SGHTA, CDR2 FQGNSA. CDR3 region: CASSRTRSRGLGADTQYF. The CDR3 DNA reads as TGTGCCAGCAGCAGAACCAGAAGCCGGGGCCTCGGGGCAGATACGCAGTATTTT. Full variable domain (remainder filled in from reference TRBV7-2 and TRBJ2-3): GAGVSQSPSNKVTEKGKDVELRCDPISGHTALYWYRQSLGQGLEFLIYFQGNSAPDKSGLPSDRFSAERTGGSVSTLTIQRTQQEDSAVYLCASSRTRSRGLGADTQYFGPGTRLTVL.

The J gene is TRBJ2-1, the V gene TRBV19; a possible D gene is TRBD1 (5 bases). The V gene's germline CDR1 is LNHDA and CDR2 SQIVND (reference sequence). CDR3 length: 17 residues. Trimming pared 7 bases from V and 3 bases from J, leaving 22 bases between. The CDR3 reads CASKPTAGSGVYNEQFF. CDR3 bases: TGTGCCAGTAAACCCACGGCAGGGTCCGGTGTCTACAATGAGCAGTTCTTC.

Concerning this clone itself: The sample contains more than one DNA sequence encoding this CDR3. The rearrangement uses TRBV5-1 and TRBJ2-1; D is undetermined. Trimming took 2 bases from V and 7 from J, leaving 4 bases between them. In germline, CDR1 is SGHRS, CDR2 YFSETQ. The CDR3 runs to 11 residues. The CDR3 coding sequence is TGCGCCAGCAGCTTAGGGAATGAGCAGTTCTTC. Translation gives CASSLGNEQFF.

V usage is TRBV5-4 and J usage is TRBJ1-6, with D unclear. The CDR3 is 12 residues long. Trimming cost V 3 bases and J 6 bases, with 4 bases left between them. CDR1 SGHNT and CDR2 YYREEE come from the germline V gene (reference sequence). This CDR3 reads CASSSVNSPLHF. CDR3 coding DNA: TGTGCCAGCAGCTCCGTTAATTCACCCCTCCACTTT.

The V call is TRBV6-4, the J call TRBJ2-1; D remains ambiguous. The CDR3 contains 17 residues. CDR1 MRHNA and CDR2 SNTAGT come from the germline V gene. Trimming removed 5 bases from V and 6 bases from J, with 23 bases in between. CDR3 coding DNA: TGTGCCAGCAGTCGTGCAGGCCACGCGGCAGTGGTCAATGAGCAGTTCTTC. Translation: CASSRAGHAAVVNEQFF.

V usage is TRBV5-1 and J usage is TRBJ2-7; D ambiguous. V lost 4 bases and J lost 2, with 19 bases in between. Germline V gene sequence: CDR1 SGHRS, CDR2 YFSETQ. There are 16 residues in the CDR3. The CDR3 bases are TGCGCCAGCAGCCCATCCGGGTCAACCTTAGCCTACGAGCAGTACTTC. It specifies CASSPSGSTLAYEQYF.